This record covers a single T cell receptor beta chain. Antigen unknown. This sample was taken from a study of T cells in localized non-small cell lung cancer. Overall study results and limits: Because only a single region of the tumor was sequenced, heterogeneity remains possible. Detection in adjacent lung was observed for a median 57 of the top 100 tumor clones. Uninvolved adjacent lung, not tumor, had the highest T cell clonality. Higher blood T cell density tracked longer overall survival.

TCRdb's copy holds only in-frame clones and misses some; the assay was immunoSEQ multiplex PCR. The sample yields 50,000 to 70,000 clones, approximately 93% seen once. The sample here was peripheral blood, taken before any cancer treatment. The source of this sequence is a man between 35 and 75 years old with stage I lung adenocarcinoma.

The CDR3 loop reads CASSEKGQVYGYTF. DNA for the CDR3: TGTGCCAGCAGTGAGAAGGGACAGGTCTATGGCTACACCTTC. The J gene is TRBJ1-2, the V gene TRBV2, with 8 nucleotides matching TRBD1. The CDR3 is 14 amino acids. With 3 bases clipped from V and 4 bases from J, the junction kept 4 bases outside the gene matches. Looked up from germline, CDR1 is SNHLY and CDR2 is FYNNEI.